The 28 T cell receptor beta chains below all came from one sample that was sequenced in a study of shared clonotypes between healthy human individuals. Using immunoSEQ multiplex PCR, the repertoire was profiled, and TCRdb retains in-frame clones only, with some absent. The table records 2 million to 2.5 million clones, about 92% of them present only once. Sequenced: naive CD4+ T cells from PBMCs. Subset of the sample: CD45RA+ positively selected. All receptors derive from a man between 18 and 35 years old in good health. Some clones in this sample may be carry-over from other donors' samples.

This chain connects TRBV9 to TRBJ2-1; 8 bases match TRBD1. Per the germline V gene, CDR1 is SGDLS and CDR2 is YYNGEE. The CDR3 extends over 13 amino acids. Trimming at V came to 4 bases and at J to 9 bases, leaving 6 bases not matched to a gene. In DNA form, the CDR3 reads TGTGCCAGCAGCCGAACAGGGGGATCTGAGCAGTTCTTC. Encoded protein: CASSRTGGSEQFF.

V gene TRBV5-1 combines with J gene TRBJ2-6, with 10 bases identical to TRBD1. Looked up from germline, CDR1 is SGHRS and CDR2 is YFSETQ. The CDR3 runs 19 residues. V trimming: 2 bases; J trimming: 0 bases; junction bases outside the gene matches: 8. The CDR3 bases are TGCGCCAGCAGCTTTACGGCGGGACAGGGGTTCTCTGGGGCCAACGTCCTGACTTTC. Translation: CASSFTAGQGFSGANVLTF.

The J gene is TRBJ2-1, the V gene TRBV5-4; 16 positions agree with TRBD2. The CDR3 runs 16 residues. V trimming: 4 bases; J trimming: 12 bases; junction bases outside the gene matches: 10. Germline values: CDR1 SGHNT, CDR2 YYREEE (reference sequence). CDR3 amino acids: CASSQGTSGRAGAQFF. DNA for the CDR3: TGTGCCAGCAGCCAGGGGACTAGCGGGAGGGCCGGCGCGCAGTTCTTC.

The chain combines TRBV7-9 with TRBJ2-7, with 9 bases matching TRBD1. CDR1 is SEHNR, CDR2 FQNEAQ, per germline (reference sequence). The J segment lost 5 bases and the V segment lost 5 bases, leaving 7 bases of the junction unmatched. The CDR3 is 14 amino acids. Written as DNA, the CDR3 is TGTGCCAGCAGCCCACGGACAGGGGCCCACGAGCAGTACTTC. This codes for CASSPRTGAHEQYF.

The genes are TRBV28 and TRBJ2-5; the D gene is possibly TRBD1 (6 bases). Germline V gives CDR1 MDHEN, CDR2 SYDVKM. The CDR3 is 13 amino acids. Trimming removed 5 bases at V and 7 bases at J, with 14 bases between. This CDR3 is CASSAQGSGTQYF. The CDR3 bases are TGTGCCAGCAGTGCACAGGGTTCGGGGACCCAGTACTTC.

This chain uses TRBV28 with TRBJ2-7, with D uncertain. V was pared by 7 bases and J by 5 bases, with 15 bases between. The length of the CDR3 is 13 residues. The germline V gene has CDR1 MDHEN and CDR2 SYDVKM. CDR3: CASIRLGKNEQYF. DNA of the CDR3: TGTGCCAGCATCCGGTTGGGGAAAAACGAGCAGTACTTC. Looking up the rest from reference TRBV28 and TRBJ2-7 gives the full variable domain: DVKVTQSSRYLVKRTGEKVFLECVQDMDHENMFWYRQDPGLGLRLIYFSYDVKMKEKGDIPEGYSVSREKKERFSLILESASTNQTSMYLCASIRLGKNEQYFGPGTRLTVT.

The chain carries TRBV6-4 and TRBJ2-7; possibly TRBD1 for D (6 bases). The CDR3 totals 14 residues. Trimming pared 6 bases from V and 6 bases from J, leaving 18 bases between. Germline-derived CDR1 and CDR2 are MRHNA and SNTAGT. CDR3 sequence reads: CASRPAQGGSEQYF. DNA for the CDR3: TGTGCCAGCAGACCCGCACAGGGTGGTTCCGAGCAGTACTTC.

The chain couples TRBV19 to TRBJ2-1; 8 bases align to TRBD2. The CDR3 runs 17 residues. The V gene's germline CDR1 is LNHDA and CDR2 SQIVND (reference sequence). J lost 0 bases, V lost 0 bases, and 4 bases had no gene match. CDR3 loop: CASSIDPSGSSYNEQFF. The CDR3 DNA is TGTGCCAGTAGTATAGACCCCAGCGGGAGCTCCTACAATGAGCAGTTCTTC. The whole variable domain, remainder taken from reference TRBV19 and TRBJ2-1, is DGGITQSPKYLFRKEGQNVTLSCEQNLNHDAMYWYRQDPGQGLRLIYYSQIVNDFQKGDIAEGYSVSREKKESFPLTVTSAQKNPTAFYLCASSIDPSGSSYNEQFFGPGTRLTVL.

The CDR3 nucleotides read TGCGCCAGCAGCTTAGCGGGATTCACCGGGGAGCTGTTTTTT. Its translation is CASSLAGFTGELFF. The chain joins TRBV5-1 to TRBJ2-2; 7 nucleotides align to TRBD2. This CDR3 region has 14 residues. The germline gives CDR1 SGHRS, CDR2 YFSETQ. V shed 2 bases, J shed 4 bases, and the junction held 2 bases outside the gene matches. The whole variable domain, remainder taken from reference TRBV5-1 and TRBJ2-2, is KAGVTQTPRYLIKTRGQQVTLSCSPISGHRSVSWYQQTPGQGLQFLFEYFSETQRNKGNFPGRFSGRQFSNSRSEMNVSTLELGDSALYLCASSLAGFTGELFFGEGSRLTVL.

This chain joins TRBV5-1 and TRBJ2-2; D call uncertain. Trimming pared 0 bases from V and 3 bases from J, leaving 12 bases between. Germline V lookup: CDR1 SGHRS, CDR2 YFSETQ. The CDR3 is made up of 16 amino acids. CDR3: CASSLDLGRDTGELFF. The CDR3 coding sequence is TGCGCCAGCAGCTTGGATCTTGGGCGTGACACCGGGGAGCTGTTTTTT.

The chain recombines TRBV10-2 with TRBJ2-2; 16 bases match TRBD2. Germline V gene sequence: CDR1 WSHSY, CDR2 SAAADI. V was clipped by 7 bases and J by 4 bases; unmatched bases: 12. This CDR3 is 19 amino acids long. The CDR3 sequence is CASNPRGLAGGPGTGELFF. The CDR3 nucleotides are TGCGCCAGCAACCCCCGGGGACTAGCGGGAGGGCCGGGCACCGGGGAGCTGTTTTTT.

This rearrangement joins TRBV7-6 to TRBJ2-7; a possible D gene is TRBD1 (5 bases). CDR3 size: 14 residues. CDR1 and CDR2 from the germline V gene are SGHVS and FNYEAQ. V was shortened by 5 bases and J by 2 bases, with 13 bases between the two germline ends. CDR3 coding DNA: TGTGCCAGCAGCATACGGCAGGGAACCTACGAGCAGTACTTC. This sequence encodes CASSIRQGTYEQYF.

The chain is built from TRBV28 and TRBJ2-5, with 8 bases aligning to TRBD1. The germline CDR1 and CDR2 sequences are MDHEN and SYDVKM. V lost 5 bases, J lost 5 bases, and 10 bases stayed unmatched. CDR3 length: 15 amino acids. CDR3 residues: CASSRPTGGVETQYF. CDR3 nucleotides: TGTGCCAGCAGTCGACCTACAGGGGGAGTGGAGACCCAGTACTTC.

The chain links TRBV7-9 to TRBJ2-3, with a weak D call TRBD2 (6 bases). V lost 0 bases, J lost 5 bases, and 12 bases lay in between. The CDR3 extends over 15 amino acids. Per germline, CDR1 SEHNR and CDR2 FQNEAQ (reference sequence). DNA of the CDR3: TGTGCCAGCAGCTTAGCGCGGGCGGGACGAGATACGCAGTATTTT. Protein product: CASSLARAGRDTQYF.

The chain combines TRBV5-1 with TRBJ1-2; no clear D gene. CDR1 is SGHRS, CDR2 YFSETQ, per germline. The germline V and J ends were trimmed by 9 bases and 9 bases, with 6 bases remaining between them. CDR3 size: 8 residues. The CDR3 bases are TGCGCCAACCGAAGCTACACCTTC. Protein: CANRSYTF.

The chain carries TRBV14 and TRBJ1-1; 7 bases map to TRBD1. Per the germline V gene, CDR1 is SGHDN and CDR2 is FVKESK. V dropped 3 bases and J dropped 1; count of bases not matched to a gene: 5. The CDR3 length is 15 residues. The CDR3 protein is CASSHPGTENTEAFF. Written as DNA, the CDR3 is TGTGCCAGCAGCCATCCCGGGACAGAGAACACTGAAGCTTTCTTT.

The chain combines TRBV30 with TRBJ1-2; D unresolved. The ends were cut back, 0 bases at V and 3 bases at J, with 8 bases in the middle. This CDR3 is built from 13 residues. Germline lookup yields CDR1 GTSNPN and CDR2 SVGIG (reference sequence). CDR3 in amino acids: CAWSVSQHYGYTF. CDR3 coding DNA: TGTGCCTGGAGTGTATCACAGCACTATGGCTACACCTTC.

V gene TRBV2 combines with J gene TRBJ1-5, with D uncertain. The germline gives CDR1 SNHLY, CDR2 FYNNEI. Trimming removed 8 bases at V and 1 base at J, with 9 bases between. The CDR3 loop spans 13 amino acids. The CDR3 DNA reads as TGTGCCAGCCGGGCCGGGAGCAATCAGCCCCAGCATTTT. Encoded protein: CASRAGSNQPQHF.

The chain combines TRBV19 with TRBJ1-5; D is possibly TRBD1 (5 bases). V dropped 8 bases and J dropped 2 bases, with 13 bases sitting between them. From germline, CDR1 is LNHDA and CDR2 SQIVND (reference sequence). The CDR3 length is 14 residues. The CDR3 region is CASGPDSRNQPQHF. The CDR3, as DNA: TGTGCCAGTGGGCCCGACAGCCGCAATCAGCCCCAGCATTTT.

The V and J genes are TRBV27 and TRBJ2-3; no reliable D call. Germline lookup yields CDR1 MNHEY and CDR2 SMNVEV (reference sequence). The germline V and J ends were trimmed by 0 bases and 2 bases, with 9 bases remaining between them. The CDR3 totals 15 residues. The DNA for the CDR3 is TGTGCCAGCAGTTTATCCTCAACTCCCACAGATACGCAGTATTTT. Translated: CASSLSSTPTDTQYF.

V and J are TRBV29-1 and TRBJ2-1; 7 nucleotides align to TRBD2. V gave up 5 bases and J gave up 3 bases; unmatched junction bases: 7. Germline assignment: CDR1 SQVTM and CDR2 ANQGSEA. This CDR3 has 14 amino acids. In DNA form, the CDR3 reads TGCAGCGTTCCGGGGGGAGGGTTCTACAATGAGCAGTTCTTC. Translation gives CSVPGGGFYNEQFF.

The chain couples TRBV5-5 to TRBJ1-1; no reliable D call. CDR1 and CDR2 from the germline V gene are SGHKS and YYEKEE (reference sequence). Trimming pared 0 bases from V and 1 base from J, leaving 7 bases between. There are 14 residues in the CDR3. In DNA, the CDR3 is TGTGCCAGCAGCTTGGCCAGGACGAACACTGAAGCTTTCTTT. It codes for CASSLARTNTEAFF.

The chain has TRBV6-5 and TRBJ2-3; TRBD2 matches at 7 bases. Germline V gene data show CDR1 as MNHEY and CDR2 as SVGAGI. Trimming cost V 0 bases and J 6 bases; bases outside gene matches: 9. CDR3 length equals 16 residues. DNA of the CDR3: TGTGCCAGCAGTTACTCTGCTAGCGGAGGGGTTGATACGCAGTATTTT. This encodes CASSYSASGGVDTQYF.

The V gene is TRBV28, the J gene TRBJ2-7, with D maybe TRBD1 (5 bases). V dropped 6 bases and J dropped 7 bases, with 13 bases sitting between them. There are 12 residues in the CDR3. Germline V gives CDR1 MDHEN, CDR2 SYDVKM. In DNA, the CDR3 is TGTGCCAGCAGCACCCGGTGGACAGAGCAGTACTTC. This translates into CASSTRWTEQYF. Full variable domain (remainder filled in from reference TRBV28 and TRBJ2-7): DVKVTQSSRYLVKRTGEKVFLECVQDMDHENMFWYRQDPGLGLRLIYFSYDVKMKEKGDIPEGYSVSREKKERFSLILESASTNQTSMYLCASSTRWTEQYFGPGTRLTVT.

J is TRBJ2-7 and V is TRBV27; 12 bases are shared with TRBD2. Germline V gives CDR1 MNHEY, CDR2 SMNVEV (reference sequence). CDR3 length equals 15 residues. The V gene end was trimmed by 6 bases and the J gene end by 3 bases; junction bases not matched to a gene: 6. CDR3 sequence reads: CASSRGTSGLYEQYF. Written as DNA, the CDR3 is TGTGCCAGCAGCCGGGGGACTAGCGGGCTCTACGAGCAGTACTTC.

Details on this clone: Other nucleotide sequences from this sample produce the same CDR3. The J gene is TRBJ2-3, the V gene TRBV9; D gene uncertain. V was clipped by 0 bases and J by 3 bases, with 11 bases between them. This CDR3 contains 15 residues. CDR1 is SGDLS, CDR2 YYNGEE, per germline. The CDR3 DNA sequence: TGTGCCAGCAGCGTAGGGCCCCAAGGAACAGATACGCAGTATTTT. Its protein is CASSVGPQGTDTQYF.

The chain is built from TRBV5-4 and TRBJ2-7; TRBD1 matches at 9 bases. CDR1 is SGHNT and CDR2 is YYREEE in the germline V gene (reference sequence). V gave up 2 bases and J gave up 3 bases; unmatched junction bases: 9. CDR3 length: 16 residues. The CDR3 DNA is TGTGCCAGCAGCTTTTCTCCCGGGACAGGGAGCTACGAGCAGTACTTC. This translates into CASSFSPGTGSYEQYF. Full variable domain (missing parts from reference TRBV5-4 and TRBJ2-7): ETGVTQSPTHLIKTRGQQVTLRCSSQSGHNTVSWYQQALGQGPQFIFQYYREEENGRGNFPPRFSGLQFPNYSSELNVNALELDDSALYLCASSFSPGTGSYEQYFGPGTRLTVT.

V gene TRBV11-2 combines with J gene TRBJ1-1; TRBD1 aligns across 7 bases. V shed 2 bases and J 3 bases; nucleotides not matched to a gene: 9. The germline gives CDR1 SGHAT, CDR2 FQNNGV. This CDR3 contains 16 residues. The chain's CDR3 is CASSLLVRQGDTEAFF. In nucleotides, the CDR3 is TGTGCCAGCAGCTTACTAGTGAGGCAGGGGGACACTGAAGCTTTCTTT.